This note documents a single TCR beta chain sequence. As yet, its antigen is unknown. Generated by immunoSEQ multiplex PCR, the TCRdb table keeps only in-frame clones and is missing some. The table shows 65,000 to 90,000 clones, with under 95% occurring only once. The ends were cut back, 1 base at V and 6 bases at J, with 15 bases in the middle. The CDR3 runs to 15 residues. Germline CDR1 reads SGHAT; CDR2 reads FQNNGV. The sample belongs to a study of lymphopenia after photon versus proton radiotherapy. Notes on the study in general: Larger post-nadir TCR diversity loss correlated inversely with survival in deceased patients. Oligoclonal CD8+ Temra expansion after nadir drove photon patients' diversity drop. Under photons, naive T cells and diversity fell while effector/memory populations rose.

The input for sequencing was peripheral blood, taken from a patient treated with photon-based radiotherapy. The sequence came from a woman aged 40 to 50 with cholangiocarcinoma. The chain recombines TRBV11-2 with TRBJ1-1; perhaps TRBD1 as D (6 bases). The CDR3 region is CASSLATGRFAEAFF. The CDR3 DNA sequence: TGTGCCAGCAGCTTAGCCACAGGGAGATTCGCTGAAGCTTTCTTT.